This T cell receptor (beta chain) was profiled in a study of CD8 T cells in ankylosing spondylitis. The study's findings and limits: According to the report, clones linked to the disease were significantly enriched in matched synovial fluid samples taken from ankylosing spondylitis patients. A TCR beta motif made of eight highly homologous variants seemed typical of ankylosing spondylitis blood.

Quantitative 5'-RACE was performed with molecular barcodes, and it yielded the TCR beta libraries. TCRdb reprocessed the 5' RACE reads with MiXCR, giving one entry per CDR3 protein. The sample has 350,000 to 450,000 distinct CDR3 sequences, about 25% seen once; the top ten hold over 0.8%. CDR1 and CDR2 (germline): SGHRS, YFSETQ. V lost 6 bases and J 2 bases, leaving 16 bases between the germline ends. The CDR3 runs 15 residues. On this clonotype: The antigen is unknown.

Material: blood, either unsorted or a sorted T cell fraction (not recorded which). The chain joins TRBV5-1 to TRBJ2-3, with D hard to call. The clonotype comes from a male donor with ankylosing spondylitis. CDR3 DNA: TGCGCCAGCACCTACGGGCAGGCCGACACAGATACGCAGTATTTT. Protein product: CASTYGQADTDTQYF.